The following is a T cell receptor (beta chain) sequence with its context. Its antigen is not identified. Only in-frame clones appear in the TCRdb table, and some are missing; sequencing was by immunoSEQ multiplex PCR. This sample has roughly 130,000 clones, with roughly 90% found just once. The data are from a study of T cell responses to AZD1222 COVID-19 vaccine. After removal of 5 bases from V and 3 bases from J, the junction contained 7 bases not matched to a gene. The CDR3 sequence is 15 residues long. The germline gives CDR1 LNHDA, CDR2 SQIVND (reference sequence). Findings and limits, study-wide: White British ancestry dominated among donors, who included more females, and clonal diversity was possibly underestimated. CD4 TCRs associated with vaccination spanned spike, dominating at 160-218 and 743-854.

The sequences come from peripheral blood, collected 28 days after the second AZD1222 dose. This TCR derives from an adult who received the AZD1222 COVID-19 vaccine. V is TRBV19 and J is TRBJ1-5; 7 nucleotides match TRBD1. CDR3 region: CASSRQGTVNQPQHF. CDR3 bases: TGTGCCAGTAGTCGACAGGGAACGGTCAATCAGCCCCAGCATTTT.